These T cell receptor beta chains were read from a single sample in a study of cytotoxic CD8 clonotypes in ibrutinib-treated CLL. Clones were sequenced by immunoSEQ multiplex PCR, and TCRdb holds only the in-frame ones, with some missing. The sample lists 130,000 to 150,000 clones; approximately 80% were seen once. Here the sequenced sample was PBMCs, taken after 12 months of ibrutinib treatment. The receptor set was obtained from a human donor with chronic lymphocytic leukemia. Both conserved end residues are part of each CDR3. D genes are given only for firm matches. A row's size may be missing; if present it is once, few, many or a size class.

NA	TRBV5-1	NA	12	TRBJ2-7	TGCGCCAGCAGCCTCGGGACGGACTCGCAGTACTTC	CASSLGTDSQYF
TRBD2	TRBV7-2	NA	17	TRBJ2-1	TGTGCCAGCAGCCCCCAGGCGGGAGGGCCCCCGTACAATGAGCAGTTCTTC	CASSPQAGGPPYNEQFF
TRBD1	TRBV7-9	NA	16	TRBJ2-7	TGTGCCAGCAGCTTAGTCGCGACAGGGAACTCCTACGAGCAGTACTTC	CASSLVATGNSYEQYF
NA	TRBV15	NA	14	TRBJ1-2	TGTGCCACCAGCAGAGCCACAGGGTACTATGGCTACACCTTC	CATSRATGYYGYTF
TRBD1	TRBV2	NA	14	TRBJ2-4	TGTGCCAGCATTCTAGACAGGGTCCAAAACATTCAGTACTTC	CASILDRVQNIQYF
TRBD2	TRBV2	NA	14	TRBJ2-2	TGTGCCAGCAGTCGACTAGCCGACACCGGGGAGCTGTTTTTT	CASSRLADTGELFF
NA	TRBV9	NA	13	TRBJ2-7	TGTGCCAGCAACCCAGGTAATGGCGACGAGCAGTACTTC	CASNPGNGDEQYF
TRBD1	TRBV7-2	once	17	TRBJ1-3	TGTGCCAGCAGCTTGGGACAGGGTATTATCTCTGGAAACACCATATATTTT	CASSLGQGIISGNTIYF
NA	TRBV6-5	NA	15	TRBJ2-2	TGTGCCAGCAGTTGGGACATCGCGAACACCGGGGAGCTGTTTTTT	CASSWDIANTGELFF
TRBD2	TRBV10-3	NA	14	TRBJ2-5	TGTGCCACCGGTGCGGGAGGGCCGGGGGAGACCCAGTACTTC	CATGAGGPGETQYF
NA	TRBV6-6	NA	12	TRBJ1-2	TGTGCCAGCAGTTACTCGACCCATGGCTACACCTTC	CASSYSTHGYTF
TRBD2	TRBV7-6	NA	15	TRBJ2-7	TGTGCCAGCAGCGGGAGGACTAGCTCACCCTACGAGCAGTACTTC	CASSGRTSSPYEQYF
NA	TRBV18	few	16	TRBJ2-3	TGTGCCAGCTCACCACCCTGGACAGTTAGCACAGATACGCAGTATTTT	CASSPPWTVSTDTQYF
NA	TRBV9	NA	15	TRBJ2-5	TGTGCCAGCAGCGTAGGCGGCTTGTACCAAGAGACCCAGTACTTC	CASSVGGLYQETQYF
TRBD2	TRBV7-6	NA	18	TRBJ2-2	TGTGCCAGCAGCTACCCCGAAGGCGGGAGCGAGTTCACCGGGGAGCTGTTTTTT	CASSYPEGGSEFTGELFF
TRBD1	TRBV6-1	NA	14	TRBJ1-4	TGTGCCAGCAGTGACGGGACAGACACGGGAAAACTGTTTTTT	CASSDGTDTGKLFF
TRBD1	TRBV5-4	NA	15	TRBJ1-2	TGTGCCAGCAGGAGAGACAGGGGGCAACACTATGGCTACACCTTC	CASRRDRGQHYGYTF
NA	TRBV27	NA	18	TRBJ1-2	TGTGCCAGCAGCAGATTGCAGGGCCTTTCTCTCCGCCTGTGGGGCTACACCTTC	CASSRLQGLSLRLWGYTF
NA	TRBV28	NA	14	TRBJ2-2	TGTGCCAGCAGTTTATTTGGGGACGGCGGGGAGCTGTTTTTT	CASSLFGDGGELFF
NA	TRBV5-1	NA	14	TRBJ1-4	TGCGCCAGCAGCTTGGGAACTGTGCGGGAAAAACTGTTTTTT	CASSLGTVREKLFF
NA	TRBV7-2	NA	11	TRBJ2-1	TGTGCCAGCAGAGGGGGGAATGAGCAGTTCTTC	CASRGGNEQFF
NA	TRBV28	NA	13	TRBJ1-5	TGTGCCAGCAGTTTTGAAAGCAATCAGCCCCAGCATTTT	CASSFESNQPQHF
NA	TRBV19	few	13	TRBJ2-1	TGTGCCAGTAGGGGTTCGGTATACAATGAGCAGTTCTTC	CASRGSVYNEQFF
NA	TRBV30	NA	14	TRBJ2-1	TGTGCCTGGAATTCGGGTATTTCCTACAATGAGCAGTTCTTC	CAWNSGISYNEQFF
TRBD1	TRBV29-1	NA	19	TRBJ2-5	TGCAGCGTTGATCTTCTAAGCGCTGGGGACAGGGGTCCGAGGGAGACCCAGTACTTC	CSVDLLSAGDRGPRETQYF
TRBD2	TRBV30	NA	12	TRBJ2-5	TGTGCCTGGAATCAGCGGGAGGGCCGCCAGTACTTC	CAWNQREGRQYF
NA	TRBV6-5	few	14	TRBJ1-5	TGTGCCAGCAGCCCGAAGGGGCCCAATCAGCCCCAGCATTTT	CASSPKGPNQPQHF
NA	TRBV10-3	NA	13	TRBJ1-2	TGTGCCATCAGTGAGTCGAGGGTCTATGGCTACACCTTC	CAISESRVYGYTF
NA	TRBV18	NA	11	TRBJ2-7	TGTGCCAGCTCACCCGGGATCGAGCAGTACTTC	CASSPGIEQYF
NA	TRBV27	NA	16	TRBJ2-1	TGTGCCAGCAGACCAACCCCGGGACGGGCCAAGTCAGAGCAGTTCTTC	CASRPTPGRAKSEQFF
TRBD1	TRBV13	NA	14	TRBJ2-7	TGTGCCAGCAGCCGGGACAGAACAGCCTACGAGCAGTACTTC	CASSRDRTAYEQYF
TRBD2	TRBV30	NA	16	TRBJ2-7	TGTGCCTGGAGTGGACTACTAGCGGGACGGGCCTACGAGCAGTACTTC	CAWSGLLAGRAYEQYF
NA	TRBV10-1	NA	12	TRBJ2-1	TGCGCCAGCAGTGTCAGATTAAATGAGCAGTTCTTC	CASSVRLNEQFF
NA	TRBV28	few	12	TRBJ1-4	TGTGCCAGCAGTTTACTGAATGAAAAACTGTTTTTT	CASSLLNEKLFF
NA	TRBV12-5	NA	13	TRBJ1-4	TGTGCTAGTGGTTCCCAGGGTGATGAAAAACTGTTTTTT	CASGSQGDEKLFF
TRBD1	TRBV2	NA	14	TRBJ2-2	TGTGCCAGCAGTAAGACAGGACAGGGTGGGGAGCTGTTTTTT	CASSKTGQGGELFF
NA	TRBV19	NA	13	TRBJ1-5	TGTGCCAGTAGTATACAGGGCTCTCAGCCCCAGCATTTT	CASSIQGSQPQHF
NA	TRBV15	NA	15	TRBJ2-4	TGTGCCACCAGCAGTTTCCAGGGGAATGGAAACATTCAGTACTTC	CATSSFQGNGNIQYF
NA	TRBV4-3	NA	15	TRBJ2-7	TGCGCCAGCAGCCAAGACTTTCACAGATCCTACGAGCAGTACTTC	CASSQDFHRSYEQYF
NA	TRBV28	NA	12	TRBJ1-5	TGTGCCAGCACTACCTTAGATCAGCCCCAGCATTTT	CASTTLDQPQHF
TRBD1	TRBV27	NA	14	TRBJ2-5	TGTGCCAGCAGCCAAACTACAGGGGTTGGATCCCAGTACTTC	CASSQTTGVGSQYF
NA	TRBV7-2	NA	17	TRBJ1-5	TGTGCCAGCAGCTCACCACCGGGACACAATAGCAATCAGCCCCAGCATTTT	CASSSPPGHNSNQPQHF
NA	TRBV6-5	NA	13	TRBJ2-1	TGTGCCAGCAGTTACTTGGGTGGCAATGAGCAGTTCTTC	CASSYLGGNEQFF
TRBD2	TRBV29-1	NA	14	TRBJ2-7	TGCAGCGTTGAAACTAGCGGGGTGATTTACGAGCAGTACTTC	CSVETSGVIYEQYF
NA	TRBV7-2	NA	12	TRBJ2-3	TGTGCCAGCAGCTTTCTTAGGGATACGCAGTATTTT	CASSFLRDTQYF
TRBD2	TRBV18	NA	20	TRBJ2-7	TGTGCCAGCTCACCACCCCGGTCGGTAAGGACTAGCGGGAGTGTGAACGAGCAGTACTTC	CASSPPRSVRTSGSVNEQYF
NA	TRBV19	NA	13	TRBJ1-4	TGTGCCAGTAAAAGGGCCCCTAATGAAAAACTGTTTTTT	CASKRAPNEKLFF
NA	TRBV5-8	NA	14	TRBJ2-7	TGTGCCAGCAGCTTAGGACAGAATACGGGGGAGCAGTACTTC	CASSLGQNTGEQYF
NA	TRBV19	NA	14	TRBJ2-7	TGTGCCAGTAGTATGTCAGGGGCGCGTAACGAGCAGTACTTC	CASSMSGARNEQYF
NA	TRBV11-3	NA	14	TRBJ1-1	TGTGCCAGCAGCAAACGGGACGGAAACACTGAAGCTTTCTTT	CASSKRDGNTEAFF
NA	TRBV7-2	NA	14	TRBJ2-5	TGTGCCAGCAGCCCGGGTTTGCTGGTAGAGACCCAGTACTTC	CASSPGLLVETQYF
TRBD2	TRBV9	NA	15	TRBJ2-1	TGTGCCAGCAGCGTAGCCTCGGGAGGTTACAATGAGCAGTTCTTC	CASSVASGGYNEQFF
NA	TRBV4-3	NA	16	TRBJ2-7	TGCGCCAGCAGCCAAGGAGGGGGTGGGACTAACGGAGAGCAGTACTTC	CASSQGGGGTNGEQYF